This TCR beta chain was profiled in a study of T cells after posttransplantation cyclophosphamide. A marrow graft followed busulfan-fludarabine conditioning, with cyclophosphamide on days +3 and +4. The germline V gene encodes CDR1 SGDLS and CDR2 YYNGEE. This CDR3 has 16 amino acids. V was cut by 0 bases and J by 0 bases, with 10 bases left in between. Sequencing used immunoSEQ multiplex PCR; TCRdb keeps in-frame clones, though not all of them. Observed in the sample are around 3,000 clones, none of them singletons. This clone has only a few counts. The clonotype comes from a female patient between 55 and 75 years old who received an allogeneic stem cell transplant from a related donor and was CMV-positive. Among the T cells, some may be from the graft donor. The chain joins TRBV9 to TRBJ1-3; tentatively, D is TRBD1 (5 bases). This specimen consisted of PBMCs, obtained after allogeneic stem cell transplant with posttransplant cyclophosphamide. CDR3: CASSVGLGVSGNTIYF. The CDR3 DNA reads as TGTGCCAGCAGCGTAGGGTTAGGGGTCTCTGGAAACACCATATATTTT.